This T cell receptor beta chain stems from a study of blood T cell repertoires in COVID-19. Some clones are missing from TCRdb's copy, which holds only in-frame ones; the method was immunoSEQ multiplex PCR. The sample lists approximately 300,000 clones, more than 90% occurring once. The V gene lost 4 bases and the J gene lost 3 bases, with 9 bases spanning the gap. Germline values: CDR1 SNHLY, CDR2 FYNNEI. The CDR3 runs to 14 residues. The J gene is TRBJ2-2, the V gene TRBV2; D call uncertain. Specimen: PBMCs or T cells enriched from blood (not recorded which). This clonotype originated in a man aged 60 to 69 who had recovered from COVID-19. Here the CDR3 DNA reads TGTGCCAGCAGTGTGCAGGCCTACACCGGGGAGCTGTTTTTT. Translating it yields CASSVQAYTGELFF.